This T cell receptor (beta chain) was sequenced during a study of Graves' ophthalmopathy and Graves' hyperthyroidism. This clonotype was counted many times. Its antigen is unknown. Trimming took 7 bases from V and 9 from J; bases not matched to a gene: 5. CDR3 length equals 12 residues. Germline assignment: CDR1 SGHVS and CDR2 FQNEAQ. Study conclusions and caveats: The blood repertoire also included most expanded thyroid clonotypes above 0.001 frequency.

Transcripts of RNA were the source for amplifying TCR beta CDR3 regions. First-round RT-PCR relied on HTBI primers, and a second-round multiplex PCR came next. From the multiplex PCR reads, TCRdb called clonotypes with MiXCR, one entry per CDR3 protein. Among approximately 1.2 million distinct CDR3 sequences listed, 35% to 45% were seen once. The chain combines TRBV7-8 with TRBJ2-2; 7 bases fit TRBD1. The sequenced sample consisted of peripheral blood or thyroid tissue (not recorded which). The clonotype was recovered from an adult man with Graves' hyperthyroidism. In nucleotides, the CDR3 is TGTGCCAGCACCAAACAGGGGTGGGAGCTGTTTTTT. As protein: CASTKQGWELFF.